This is a list of T cell receptor beta chains from one sample in a study of cytomegalovirus exposure and HLA in healthy donors. The protocol was immunoSEQ multiplex PCR, while the TCRdb copy is restricted to in-frame clones and leaves out a portion. The sample includes roughly 100,000 clones, around 77% of them seen just once. Sequenced: PBMCs. Receptors were obtained from a male donor in good health and CMV-seropositive. Both conserved end residues are part of each CDR3. The D gene is left open where the match is weak. Size values are once, few and many counts, or a class for expanded clones, and some rows have none.

V: TRBV19
size: once
J: TRBJ2-5
D: TRBD2
CDR3: CASSLQAGGRGETQYF
DNA: TGTGCCAGTAGTCTCCAAGCGGGAGGCAGGGGGGAGACCCAGTACTTC

V: TRBV10-2
size: -
J: TRBJ2-1
D: TRBD2
CDR3: CASSGTSNNEQFF
DNA: TGCGCCAGCAGTGGGACTAGCAACAATGAGCAGTTCTTC

V: TRBV7-8
size: -
J: TRBJ2-1
D: TRBD2
CDR3: CASSWGLASVF
DNA: TGTGCCAGCAGCTGGGGACTAGCTTCGGTCTTC

V: TRBV9
size: -
J: TRBJ2-5
D: -
CDR3: CASSGSVQGGETQYF
DNA: TGTGCCAGCAGCGGGTCCGTTCAGGGGGGAGAGACCCAGTACTTC

V: TRBV11-1
size: -
J: TRBJ2-2
D: -
CDR3: CASSPYRTNTGELFF
DNA: TGTGCCAGCAGCCCGTACAGGACGAACACCGGGGAGCTGTTTTTT

V: TRBV25-1
size: -
J: TRBJ2-3
D: TRBD1
CDR3: CASSPHRQGSTDTQYF
DNA: TGTGCCAGCAGTCCCCACCGACAGGGGAGCACAGATACGCAGTATTTT

V: TRBV7-2
size: -
J: TRBJ2-5
D: TRBD2
CDR3: CASSLGVTGGKQETQYF
DNA: TGTGCCAGCAGCTTAGGAGTTACGGGAGGGAAGCAAGAGACCCAGTACTTC

V: TRBV18
size: -
J: TRBJ2-4
D: TRBD2
CDR3: CASSEGRDIQYF
DNA: TGTGCCAGCTCAGAGGGGAGGGACATTCAGTACTTC

V: TRBV15
size: -
J: TRBJ2-7
D: -
CDR3: CATSSLHGSYEQYF
DNA: TGTGCCACCAGCAGCCTCCACGGCTCCTACGAGCAGTACTTC

V: TRBV6-1
size: -
J: TRBJ2-2
D: TRBD1
CDR3: CASTTTGGYGELFF
DNA: TGTGCCAGCACCACGACAGGGGGGTATGGGGAGCTGTTTTTT

V: TRBV4-2
size: -
J: TRBJ2-1
D: TRBD2
CDR3: CASSQTSGRDNEQFF
DNA: TGTGCCAGCAGCCAGACTAGCGGGAGGGATAATGAGCAGTTCTTC

V: TRBV2
size: few
J: TRBJ2-1
D: TRBD2
CDR3: CASKVQAGVDRKFF
DNA: TGTGCCAGCAAGGTACAAGCGGGGGTCGATAGGAAGTTCTTC

V: TRBV5-8
size: -
J: TRBJ2-1
D: TRBD2
CDR3: CASSSPLAGGNNEQFF
DNA: TGTGCCAGCAGCTCCCCTTTAGCGGGAGGAAACAATGAGCAGTTCTTC

V: TRBV19
size: -
J: TRBJ2-1
D: TRBD1
CDR3: CASTLQGANEQFF
DNA: TGTGCCAGTACTCTACAGGGGGCCAATGAGCAGTTCTTC

V: TRBV28
size: -
J: TRBJ2-6
D: TRBD1
CDR3: CASSRNRGRGANVLTF
DNA: TGTGCCAGCAGCCGTAACAGGGGGCGCGGGGCCAACGTCCTGACTTTC

V: TRBV5-1
size: -
J: TRBJ2-1
D: TRBD1
CDR3: CASSPGTGAHNEQFF
DNA: TGCGCCAGCAGCCCCGGGACAGGTGCCCACAATGAGCAGTTCTTC

V: TRBV6-5
size: once
J: TRBJ2-1
D: TRBD1
CDR3: CASSYRGTDNNEQFF
DNA: TGTGCCAGCAGTTACAGGGGGACAGATAACAATGAGCAGTTCTTC

V: TRBV28
size: -
J: TRBJ2-1
D: -
CDR3: CASREKRSNEQFF
DNA: TGTGCCAGCAGAGAAAAACGGAGCAATGAGCAGTTCTTC

V: TRBV5-5
size: -
J: TRBJ2-7
D: TRBD1
CDR3: CASSLRRGPSYEQYF
DNA: TGTGCCAGCAGCTTAAGAAGGGGGCCCTCCTACGAGCAGTACTTC

V: TRBV20-1
size: -
J: TRBJ1-2
D: TRBD1
CDR3: CSPGGGGYTF
DNA: TGCAGCCCAGGGGGAGGCGGCTACACCTTC

V: TRBV10-3
size: -
J: TRBJ2-5
D: TRBD2
CDR3: CAISESGGSGETQYF
DNA: TGTGCCATCAGTGAGTCGGGCGGGAGCGGAGAGACCCAGTACTTC

V: TRBV5-1
size: few
J: TRBJ2-7
D: -
CDR3: CASSLRLQGEQYF
DNA: TGCGCCAGCAGCTTGCGGCTTCAGGGCGAGCAGTACTTC

V: TRBV19
size: -
J: TRBJ2-2
D: TRBD1
CDR3: CATEAQGATNTGELFF
DNA: TGTGCCACCGAAGCGCAGGGGGCTACGAACACCGGGGAGCTGTTTTTT

V: TRBV15
size: -
J: TRBJ1-5
D: TRBD1
CDR3: CATSGTVGNQPQHF
DNA: TGTGCCACCAGCGGGACAGTGGGCAATCAGCCCCAGCATTTT

V: TRBV2
size: -
J: TRBJ2-1
D: TRBD2
CDR3: CASSGTSGVYNEQFF
DNA: TGTGCCAGCAGTGGGACTAGCGGGGTCTACAATGAGCAGTTCTTC

V: TRBV7-9
size: once
J: TRBJ1-1
D: -
CDR3: CSSSLSDSVNTEAFF
DNA: TGTTCCAGCAGCTTAAGTGACAGCGTGAACACTGAAGCTTTCTTT

V: TRBV5-3
size: -
J: TRBJ2-7
D: TRBD2
CDR3: CARSWGLAYSSYEQYF
DNA: TGTGCCAGAAGCTGGGGACTAGCGTACAGCTCCTACGAGCAGTACTTC

V: TRBV5-5
size: -
J: TRBJ1-1
D: -
CDR3: CASSWEGHLNTEAFF
DNA: TGTGCCAGCAGCTGGGAGGGACACCTGAACACTGAAGCTTTCTTT

V: TRBV5-4
size: -
J: TRBJ1-2
D: TRBD1
CDR3: CASSLVTGDYTF
DNA: TGTGCCAGCAGCTTGGTTACAGGGGACTACACCTTC

V: TRBV10-3
size: -
J: TRBJ2-3
D: TRBD2
CDR3: CAIRRTSGSSTDTQYF
DNA: TGTGCCATCAGAAGGACTAGCGGGAGTAGCACAGATACGCAGTATTTT

V: TRBV5-1
size: -
J: TRBJ2-1
D: TRBD2
CDR3: CASSLGSWGTSSYNEQFF
DNA: TGCGCCAGCAGCTTGGGGTCTTGGGGGACTAGTTCCTACAATGAGCAGTTCTTC

V: TRBV7-2
size: -
J: TRBJ1-2
D: -
CDR3: CASSPTGAYGYTF
DNA: TGTGCCAGCAGCCCTACAGGAGCCTATGGCTACACCTTC

V: TRBV18
size: once
J: TRBJ1-1
D: TRBD1
CDR3: CASSPQETGRNTEAFF
DNA: TGTGCCAGCTCACCACAAGAGACAGGGCGGAACACTGAAGCTTTCTTT

V: TRBV7-2
size: -
J: TRBJ2-7
D: TRBD2
CDR3: CASSPLGSGSPYEQYF
DNA: TGTGCCAGCAGCCCCCTGGGGAGCGGGAGTCCCTACGAGCAGTACTTC

V: TRBV5-1
size: -
J: TRBJ2-1
D: TRBD1
CDR3: CASSGRQGSNEQFF
DNA: TGCGCCAGCAGCGGCCGACAGGGGAGTAATGAGCAGTTCTTC

V: TRBV5-1
size: few
J: TRBJ2-2
D: TRBD1
CDR3: CASSSRTGITGELFF
DNA: TGCGCCAGCAGCTCGCGGACAGGGATCACCGGGGAGCTGTTTTTT

V: TRBV19
size: -
J: TRBJ2-1
D: TRBD2
CDR3: CASSTKAGVRSYNEQFF
DNA: TGTGCCAGTAGTACGAAAGCGGGAGTTAGGTCCTACAATGAGCAGTTCTTC

V: TRBV18
size: -
J: TRBJ2-1
D: TRBD2
CDR3: CASFPSGREINEQFF
DNA: TGTGCCAGCTTCCCAAGCGGGAGAGAAATTAATGAGCAGTTCTTC

V: TRBV18
size: -
J: TRBJ2-2
D: -
CDR3: CASSPRKTGELFF
DNA: TGTGCCAGCTCGCCTAGGAAAACCGGGGAGCTGTTTTTT

V: TRBV30
size: -
J: TRBJ1-4
D: -
CDR3: CAWSRQGNEKLFF
DNA: TGTGCCTGGAGTAGGCAGGGTAATGAAAAACTGTTTTTT

V: TRBV7-2
size: -
J: TRBJ1-5
D: -
CDR3: CASSLAGQPQHF
DNA: TGTGCCAGCAGCTTGGCAGGTCAGCCCCAGCATTTT

V: TRBV28
size: once
J: TRBJ1-1
D: TRBD1
CDR3: CASSSFTPRKGAAFF
DNA: TGTGCCAGCAGTTCCTTTACCCCTCGGAAGGGGGCAGCTTTCTTT

V: TRBV29-1
size: once
J: TRBJ2-3
D: -
CDR3: CSVEDRTDTQYF
DNA: TGCAGCGTTGAAGACAGGACAGATACGCAGTATTTT

V: TRBV6-6
size: -
J: TRBJ2-1
D: -
CDR3: CASSYPGPRVHNEQFF
DNA: TGTGCCAGCAGTTACCCCGGCCCCCGGGTCCACAATGAGCAGTTCTTC

V: TRBV7-2
size: -
J: TRBJ1-3
D: -
CDR3: CASSLRGMPGNTIYF
DNA: TGTGCCAGCAGCTTAAGAGGGATGCCTGGAAACACCATATATTTT

V: TRBV7-9
size: -
J: TRBJ2-1
D: -
CDR3: CASSLEGGVNEQFF
DNA: TGTGCCAGCAGTTTAGAGGGGGGGGTCAATGAGCAGTTCTTC

V: TRBV11-2
size: -
J: TRBJ2-3
D: TRBD2
CDR3: CASSLERGRLTDTQYF
DNA: TGTGCCAGCAGCTTAGAACGCGGGAGGCTCACAGATACGCAGTATTTT

V: TRBV7-8
size: -
J: TRBJ1-5
D: TRBD1
CDR3: CASTYRGLAGPQHF
DNA: TGTGCCAGCACTTACAGGGGCCTGGCGGGGCCCCAGCATTTT

V: TRBV6-5
size: -
J: TRBJ2-1
D: -
CDR3: CASSYTQGNEQFF
DNA: TGTGCCAGCAGTTACACCCAGGGAAATGAGCAGTTCTTC

V: TRBV28
size: few
J: TRBJ1-2
D: -
CDR3: CASSSAGVGRAFAF
DNA: TGTGCCAGCAGTTCGGCAGGGGTAGGTCGGGCTTTCGCCTTC

V: TRBV6-5
size: -
J: TRBJ2-5
D: -
CDR3: CASSENYPKETQYF
DNA: TGTGCCAGCAGTGAGAATTACCCAAAAGAGACCCAGTACTTC

V: TRBV28
size: -
J: TRBJ2-7
D: TRBD1
CDR3: CASSSTGTGVYDEQYF
DNA: TGTGCCAGCAGCTCTACCGGGACAGGGGTTTACGACGAGCAGTACTTC

V: TRBV11-2
size: -
J: TRBJ2-1
D: -
CDR3: CASSLDGGLDNEQFF
DNA: TGTGCCAGCAGCTTAGACGGGGGACTCGACAATGAGCAGTTCTTC

V: TRBV7-2
size: -
J: TRBJ2-2
D: TRBD2
CDR3: CAGKREDTGELFF
DNA: TGTGCCGGCAAGCGGGAGGATACCGGGGAGCTGTTTTTT

V: TRBV28
size: -
J: TRBJ2-1
D: TRBD2
CDR3: CASRRRLAGVRNEQFF
DNA: TGTGCCAGCAGACGGAGACTAGCCGGAGTTAGGAATGAGCAGTTCTTC

V: TRBV6-6
size: -
J: TRBJ1-1
D: TRBD1
CDR3: CASSYSRGRTEAFF
DNA: TGTGCCAGCAGTTACTCCAGGGGGCGGACTGAAGCTTTCTTT

V: TRBV18
size: once
J: TRBJ1-1
D: -
CDR3: CASSPPQVTLMNTEAFF
DNA: TGTGCCAGCTCACCACCGCAGGTGACCCTTATGAACACTGAAGCTTTCTTT